This passage covers 17 T cell receptor beta chains from one sample sequenced in a study of control samples from healthy donors and cancer patients. Method: immunoSEQ multiplex PCR; TCRdb's copy keeps in-frame clones and lacks some. The data contain some 98,000 clones, 65% to 85% of them singletons. Material for sequencing was PBMCs. These receptors were taken from a man aged 65-85 years with lung cancer.

The rearrangement links TRBV30 to TRBJ1-5; the D gene is possibly TRBD1 (5 bases). The CDR3 consists of 14 residues. V gave up 3 bases and J gave up 4 bases, with 13 bases separating them. The germline CDR1 and CDR2 sequences are GTSNPN and SVGIG (reference sequence). CDR3 nucleotide sequence: TGTGCCTGGAGCAGATGGGGGGATAATCAGCCCCAGCATTTT. Translation: CAWSRWGDNQPQHF.

The gene calls are TRBV29-1 and TRBJ1-4; 10 bases fit TRBD1. Germline V gene lookup returns CDR1 SQVTM and CDR2 ANQGSEA. This CDR3 is 13 amino acids long. With V trimmed by 7 bases and J by 7 bases, 6 bases remained unmatched. Written as DNA, the CDR3 is TGCAGCGGAAGACAGGGGGCGTCTGAAAAACTGTTTTTT. Amino acid sequence: CSGRQGASEKLFF.

This clone has just one count. The chain links TRBV19 to TRBJ1-1, with TRBD1 matching over 7 bases. J was trimmed by 6 bases and V by 0 bases; bases with no gene match: 4. This CDR3 comprises 14 residues. Germline CDR1 reads LNHDA; CDR2 reads SQIVND (reference sequence). The CDR3 is CASSIDRGTAEAFF. The CDR3 coding sequence is TGTGCCAGTAGTATAGACCGAGGGACAGCTGAAGCTTTCTTT.

The chain recombines TRBV27 with TRBJ1-3; TRBD1 might be the D (6 bases). V was pared by 4 bases and J by 2 bases, with 15 bases between. The CDR3 consists of 16 residues. Germline V gene data show CDR1 as MNHEY and CDR2 as SMNVEV (reference sequence). For the CDR3, the DNA is TGTGCCAGCAGTTCAAGATTTACAGGGCCTGGAAACACCATATATTTT. Translation gives CASSSRFTGPGNTIYF.

J is TRBJ1-3 and V is TRBV30; weak D call: TRBD1 (5 bases). The CDR3 consists of 15 residues. V lost 2 bases and J 4 bases, leaving 15 bases between the germline ends. Germline-derived CDR1 and CDR2 are GTSNPN and SVGIG (reference sequence). The CDR3: CAWSPRTPSGNTIYF. The CDR3, as DNA: TGTGCCTGGAGTCCCCGGACACCGTCCGGAAACACCATATATTTT.

The chain recombines TRBV30 with TRBJ2-1; 7 bases map to TRBD2. This CDR3 has 14 residues. Losses at the gene ends were 5 bases for V and 5 bases for J; bases not matched to a gene: 9. Looked up from germline, CDR1 is GTSNPN and CDR2 is SVGIG (reference sequence). The CDR3 DNA reads TGTGCCTGGGCTCCCGGGACTACTAACAATGAGCAGTTCTTC. Amino acid sequence: CAWAPGTTNNEQFF.

The J gene is TRBJ2-1, the V gene TRBV9; TRBD2 aligns across 9 bases. This CDR3 region has 14 residues. The V gene's germline CDR1 is SGDLS and CDR2 YYNGEE. The V gene end was trimmed by 0 bases and the J gene end by 10 bases; junction bases not matched to a gene: 5. Here the CDR3 DNA reads TGTGCCAGCAGCGTAGGCGGGGGGGCCCGGGAGCAGTTCTTC. It encodes CASSVGGGAREQFF.

The rearrangement links TRBV4-3 to TRBJ2-6, with a weak D call TRBD1 (6 bases). V was trimmed by 0 bases and J by 0 bases, leaving 15 bases between them. The V gene's germline CDR1 is LGHNA and CDR2 YSLEER. The CDR3 runs 19 residues. CDR3 amino acids: CASSQDAGTTSSGANVLTF. As DNA, the CDR3 is TGCGCCAGCAGCCAAGACGCTGGGACAACGAGCTCTGGGGCCAACGTCCTGACTTTC.

The gene calls are TRBV18 and TRBJ1-2; maybe TRBD1 (5 bases). The CDR3 consists of 16 residues. Trimming left V 0 bases short and J 1 base short, with 12 bases between. Per germline, CDR1 KGHSH and CDR2 LQKENI. The CDR3 DNA is TGTGCCAGCTCACCACCGCAGGGCTTCTTTAACTATGGCTACACCTTC. It is translated as CASSPPQGFFNYGYTF.

The CDR3 spells CAISDLQARVGELFF. The CDR3, as DNA: TGTGCCATCAGTGATCTCCAGGCCCGGGTCGGGGAGCTGTTTTTT. V and J are TRBV10-3 and TRBJ2-2; no definite D call. Trimming took 3 bases from V and 7 from J, leaving 15 bases between them. The CDR3 has 15 amino acids. Germline V gene data show CDR1 as ENHRY and CDR2 as SYGVKD.

V and J are TRBV9 and TRBJ2-2; a weak D match, TRBD1 (6 bases). Germline-derived CDR1 and CDR2 are SGDLS and YYNGEE. The V end lost 0 bases, the J end lost 2 bases, and 11 bases lay between the germline ends. CDR3 size: 16 residues. This CDR3 is CASSVGRDINTGELFF. Written as DNA, the CDR3 is TGTGCCAGCAGCGTAGGAAGGGACATCAACACCGGGGAGCTGTTTTTT.

The rearrangement links TRBV11-2 to TRBJ1-6, with TRBD1 matching over 9 bases. V gave up 4 bases and J gave up 11 bases; unmatched junction bases: 21. This CDR3 is built from 19 residues. Germline values: CDR1 SGHAT, CDR2 FQNNGV. CDR3 coding DNA: TGTGCCAGCAGCTCCTCTCAGGGACAGGGTTATAGTAAGGGTGCACCCCTCCACTTT. It codes for CASSSSQGQGYSKGAPLHF.

This rearrangement joins TRBV27 to TRBJ2-2; D is uncertain. The germline V gene has CDR1 MNHEY and CDR2 SMNVEV (reference sequence). The CDR3 consists of 13 residues. V was pared by 2 bases and J by 4 bases, with 5 bases between. CDR3 amino acids: CASSLGVTGELFF. In DNA, the CDR3 is TGTGCCAGCAGTTTAGGGGTCACCGGGGAGCTGTTTTTT.

The chain joins TRBV5-1 to TRBJ2-2; D possibly corresponds to TRBD1 (6 bases). V was cut by 5 bases and J by 1 base, with 12 bases left in between. The CDR3 length is 15 residues. Germline loops: CDR1 SGHRS, CDR2 YFSETQ. The CDR3 DNA reads as TGCGCCAGCAGTAGTGGGGACAAGAACACCGGGGAGCTGTTTTTT. Translating gives CASSSGDKNTGELFF.

V usage is TRBV14 and J usage is TRBJ1-2; D remains unclear. CDR1 is SGHDN and CDR2 is FVKESK in the germline V gene. V lost 1 base, J lost 7 bases, and 4 bases lay in between. CDR3 size: 11 residues. The CDR3 DNA is TGTGCCAGCAGCCAAGGTAGTGGCTACACCTTC. Protein: CASSQGSGYTF.

This clone was observed a single time. The chain is built from TRBV7-3 and TRBJ1-2; 8 bases align to TRBD1. The CDR3 spans 13 residues. Germline lookup yields CDR1 SGHTA and CDR2 FQGTGA. V was pared by 5 bases and J by 8 bases, with 7 bases of the junction left unmatched. The CDR3 reads CASSPGQGRGYTF. The CDR3 DNA reads TGTGCCAGCAGCCCTGGACAGGGACGAGGCTACACCTTC.

The chain uses TRBV19 and TRBJ2-3; D call uncertain. V lost 5 bases and J 3 bases, leaving 15 bases between the germline ends. The CDR3 has 15 amino acids. CDR1 LNHDA and CDR2 SQIVND come from the germline V gene (reference sequence). The CDR3 loop reads CASSLKGPVTDTQYF. As DNA, the CDR3 is TGTGCCAGTAGTCTAAAAGGGCCGGTGACAGATACGCAGTATTTT. The whole variable domain, filled in from reference TRBV19 and TRBJ2-3, reads DGGITQSPKYLFRKEGQNVTLSCEQNLNHDAMYWYRQDPGQGLRLIYYSQIVNDFQKGDIAEGYSVSREKKESFPLTVTSAQKNPTAFYLCASSLKGPVTDTQYFGPGTRLTVL.